This T cell receptor beta chain derives from a study of OX40 agonist ivuxolimab in advanced cancers. Germline V gives CDR1 SGHRS, CDR2 YFSETQ. Trimming took 4 bases from V and 3 from J; bases not matched to a gene: 12. This CDR3 is built from 16 residues. Libraries were prepared by immunoSEQ multiplex PCR; TCRdb keeps only in-frame clonotypes and omits some of them. The sample carries nearly 80,000 clones, 75% to 95% recorded once. Autoimmune disease history or systemic immunosuppression was exclusionary. This material consisted of CD4+ or CD8+ T cells sorted from blood, taken in a trial of the OX40 agonist ivuxolimab. This TCR derives from an adult with an advanced solid tumor such as melanoma, head and neck, liver or kidney cancer. V and J are TRBV5-1 and TRBJ2-5; 7 nucleotides line up with TRBD2. The CDR3 loop is CASSPVLRGIKETQYF. The CDR3 DNA reads TGCGCCAGCAGCCCGGTCCTGCGGGGGATCAAAGAGACCCAGTACTTC. Filled out from reference TRBV5-1 and TRBJ2-5, the complete variable domain reads KAGVTQTPRYLIKTRGQQVTLSCSPISGHRSVSWYQQTPGQGLQFLFEYFSETQRNKGNFPGRFSGRQFSNSRSEMNVSTLELGDSALYLCASSPVLRGIKETQYFGPGTRLLVL.